This TCR beta chain appears in the sequencing data of a study of Ad26.COV2.S vaccination and SARS-CoV-2 variants. As to this clone: What it recognizes is unknown.

Study findings and constraints: Participants given vaccine showed non-spike TCR breadth similar to that of placebo recipients.

Germline lookup yields CDR1 SGHKS and CDR2 YYEKEE (reference sequence). The CDR3 extends over 15 amino acids. The junction had 3 bases not matched to a gene; V was cut back by 0 bases and J by 3 bases. This sample's treatment: some 20 received Ad26.COV2.S at low or high dose, single or two shots; 5 received placebo; per-sample allocation not given. The study sampled participants on day 63 after the first vaccine or placebo injection. An adult aged 18-55 years in Boston served as the donor. The data were produced by immunoSEQ multiplex PCR, yet TCRdb's version contains in-frame clones alone and is incomplete. The profile shows roughly 460,000 clones, about 89% of them singletons.

The TCR originated in a person aged 18-65 years who received the Ad26.COV2.S COVID-19 vaccine or a placebo. This chain links TRBV5-5 with TRBJ2-5, with 9 bases matching TRBD2. This material consisted of peripheral blood, taken in a trial of Ad26.COV2.S vaccine versus placebo. CDR3 coding DNA: TGTGCCAGCAGCTTGGTTTGGACTAGCGAAGAGACCCAGTACTTC. Its translation: CASSLVWTSEETQYF.